Listed below are T cell receptor beta chains from one sample, sequenced in a study of blood T cell repertoires in COVID-19. The table came from immunoSEQ multiplex PCR; TCRdb's copy has only in-frame clones and leaves some out. The repertoire consists of about 310,000 clones, with about 90% occurring once and the leading ten covering around 0.98%. Specimen: peripheral blood. The source of these receptors is a woman in her forties with COVID-19, enrolled during active disease. Each CDR3 is given with its conserved first and last residue. Each record gives: clone size, CDR3 length, D gene, V gene, J gene, CDR3 DNA, CDR3 protein. The D gene is left open where the match is weak. A row's size may be missing; if present it is once, few, many or a size class.

abundance: .
len: 14
d_gene: .
v_gene: TRBV30
j_gene: TRBJ2-1
CDR3nt: TGTGCCTGGAGTTTGGGCAGGGCGCCCGATGAGCAGTTCTTC
CDR3aa: CAWSLGRAPDEQFF

abundance: once
len: 15
d_gene: TRBD1
v_gene: TRBV7-2
j_gene: TRBJ1-4
CDR3nt: TGTGCCAGCAGCCTGGGGACAGGTATTTCCCTGGGACTGTTTTTT
CDR3aa: CASSLGTGISLGLFF

abundance: .
len: 17
d_gene: TRBD2
v_gene: TRBV25-1
j_gene: TRBJ2-7
CDR3nt: TGTGCCAGCAGTGAGCTAGCGGGAGGACAATTCTCCTACGAGCAGTACTTC
CDR3aa: CASSELAGGQFSYEQYF

abundance: .
len: 15
d_gene: .
v_gene: TRBV7-9
j_gene: TRBJ1-4
CDR3nt: TGTGCCAGCAGCTTAGCGCTTCTACAGACTGAAAAACTGTTTTTT
CDR3aa: CASSLALLQTEKLFF

abundance: .
len: 15
d_gene: .
v_gene: TRBV19
j_gene: TRBJ1-1
CDR3nt: TGTGCCAGTAGTATAGGGCCAGCCCCGGGCACTGAAGCTTTCTTT
CDR3aa: CASSIGPAPGTEAFF

abundance: .
len: 13
d_gene: .
v_gene: TRBV7-3
j_gene: TRBJ1-2
CDR3nt: TGTGCCAGCAGTACTGAATGGGGGGAAGGCTACACCTTC
CDR3aa: CASSTEWGEGYTF

abundance: .
len: 13
d_gene: .
v_gene: TRBV7-2
j_gene: TRBJ1-1
CDR3nt: TGTGCCAGCAGCTTTGGCCAGTTTACTGAAGCTTTCTTT
CDR3aa: CASSFGQFTEAFF

abundance: .
len: 10
d_gene: .
v_gene: TRBV25-1
j_gene: TRBJ2-3
CDR3nt: TGTGCCAGCAGTCGAGGTACGCAGTATTTT
CDR3aa: CASSRGTQYF

abundance: .
len: 13
d_gene: .
v_gene: TRBV11-3
j_gene: TRBJ1-1
CDR3nt: TGTGCCAGCAGCTTAGGACAGAACACTGAAGCTTTCTTT
CDR3aa: CASSLGQNTEAFF

abundance: .
len: 17
d_gene: TRBD1
v_gene: TRBV9
j_gene: TRBJ1-1
CDR3nt: TGTGCCAGCAGCGGCCAGGGGGCGCTTAGTAAATACACTGAAGCTTTCTTT
CDR3aa: CASSGQGALSKYTEAFF

abundance: .
len: 15
d_gene: .
v_gene: TRBV27
j_gene: TRBJ1-5
CDR3nt: TGTGCCAGCAGTTTGCGTCGGACTAACAATCAGCCCCAGCATTTT
CDR3aa: CASSLRRTNNQPQHF

abundance: .
len: 12
d_gene: .
v_gene: TRBV5-4
j_gene: TRBJ1-2
CDR3nt: TGTGCCAGCAGCCCCCAGGGGACTGGCTACACCTTC
CDR3aa: CASSPQGTGYTF

abundance: .
len: 13
d_gene: TRBD1
v_gene: TRBV29-1
j_gene: TRBJ2-7
CDR3nt: TGCAGCGTTCGAGGGACAGGGGGGTACGAGCAGTACTTC
CDR3aa: CSVRGTGGYEQYF

abundance: .
len: 13
d_gene: .
v_gene: TRBV2
j_gene: TRBJ2-1
CDR3nt: TGTGCCAGCAGCGGGGACTCCTACAATGAGCAGTTCTTC
CDR3aa: CASSGDSYNEQFF

abundance: once
len: 14
d_gene: .
v_gene: TRBV18
j_gene: TRBJ1-5
CDR3nt: TGTGCCAGCTCCTACTCAGGGAACTGGGAGCCCCAGCATTTT
CDR3aa: CASSYSGNWEPQHF

abundance: .
len: 16
d_gene: TRBD1
v_gene: TRBV3-1/TRBV3-2
j_gene: TRBJ2-3
CDR3nt: TGTGCCAGCAGCCCATGGACAGGGACGGGCACAGATACGCAGTATTTT
CDR3aa: CASSPWTGTGTDTQYF

abundance: .
len: 13
d_gene: .
v_gene: TRBV3-1/TRBV3-2
j_gene: TRBJ1-1
CDR3nt: TGTGCCAGCAGCCAAGTCAGGGCCACTGAAGCTTTCTTT
CDR3aa: CASSQVRATEAFF

abundance: .
len: 13
d_gene: .
v_gene: TRBV20-1
j_gene: TRBJ2-7
CDR3nt: TGCAGTGCTAGTGCCCCCTCTGCCTACGAGCAGTACTTC
CDR3aa: CSASAPSAYEQYF

abundance: .
len: 16
d_gene: TRBD1
v_gene: TRBV27
j_gene: TRBJ1-6
CDR3nt: TGTGCCAGCAGTTTCGACAGGGGGCGATTCAATTCACCCCTCCACTTT
CDR3aa: CASSFDRGRFNSPLHF

abundance: once
len: 13
d_gene: .
v_gene: TRBV18
j_gene: TRBJ1-5
CDR3nt: TGTGCCAGCCGAGGACAGTACAATCAGCCCCAGCATTTT
CDR3aa: CASRGQYNQPQHF

abundance: .
len: 15
d_gene: .
v_gene: TRBV5-1
j_gene: TRBJ1-4
CDR3nt: TGCGCCAGCAGCTTCCTAGGGAGTTCTAATGAAAAACTGTTTTTT
CDR3aa: CASSFLGSSNEKLFF

abundance: .
len: 16
d_gene: .
v_gene: TRBV6-2/TRBV6-3
j_gene: TRBJ1-1
CDR3nt: TGTGCCAGCAGTTACAACTTTGAGGCTAGTAGGACTGAAGCTTTCTTT
CDR3aa: CASSYNFEASRTEAFF

abundance: .
len: 16
d_gene: TRBD1
v_gene: TRBV7-3
j_gene: TRBJ1-6
CDR3nt: TGTGCCAGCAGCGCGACAGGGAGACTGTCCAATTCACCCCTCCACTTT
CDR3aa: CASSATGRLSNSPLHF

abundance: .
len: 17
d_gene: .
v_gene: TRBV25-1
j_gene: TRBJ2-2
CDR3nt: TGTGCCAGCAGTGAAGTACACCATCCAGCGGCCACCGGGGAGCTGTTTTTT
CDR3aa: CASSEVHHPAATGELFF

abundance: .
len: 15
d_gene: .
v_gene: TRBV5-4
j_gene: TRBJ1-1
CDR3nt: TGTGCCAGCAGCTCTATTAAACAGATGAACACTGAAGCTTTCTTT
CDR3aa: CASSSIKQMNTEAFF

abundance: .
len: 15
d_gene: .
v_gene: TRBV6-6
j_gene: TRBJ1-3
CDR3nt: TGTGCCAGCAACAGGGACCCCTCCTCTGGAAACACCATATATTTT
CDR3aa: CASNRDPSSGNTIYF

abundance: .
len: 14
d_gene: TRBD1
v_gene: TRBV6-6
j_gene: TRBJ1-2
CDR3nt: TGTGCCAGCAGTAGACTTCAGGGGGAGGAAGGCTACACCTTC
CDR3aa: CASSRLQGEEGYTF

abundance: .
len: 13
d_gene: .
v_gene: TRBV11-2
j_gene: TRBJ2-7
CDR3nt: TGTGCCAGCAGCTTAGGGACAACCCACGAGCAGTACTTC
CDR3aa: CASSLGTTHEQYF

abundance: .
len: 15
d_gene: .
v_gene: TRBV9
j_gene: TRBJ2-1
CDR3nt: TGTGCCAGCAACAGTATGGGGCTTCCGAGGAATGAGCAGTTCTTC
CDR3aa: CASNSMGLPRNEQFF

abundance: few
len: 14
d_gene: TRBD1
v_gene: TRBV6-2/TRBV6-3
j_gene: TRBJ1-2
CDR3nt: TGTGCCAGCAGCCACTACAGGGGCGACTATGGCTACACCTTC
CDR3aa: CASSHYRGDYGYTF

abundance: .
len: 16
d_gene: TRBD2
v_gene: TRBV28
j_gene: TRBJ2-2
CDR3nt: TGTGCCAGCACCCCCTCCGGAGCGGGATACACCGGGGAGCTGTTTTTT
CDR3aa: CASTPSGAGYTGELFF

abundance: .
len: 15
d_gene: .
v_gene: TRBV6-2/TRBV6-3
j_gene: TRBJ2-7
CDR3nt: TGTGCCAGCAGTTACTTTGACAGTTTTGCCTACGAGCAGTACTTC
CDR3aa: CASSYFDSFAYEQYF

abundance: .
len: 15
d_gene: TRBD2
v_gene: TRBV18
j_gene: TRBJ2-7
CDR3nt: TGTGCCAGCTCACCCGGACTAGCGGCGAGCTTCGAGCAGTACTTC
CDR3aa: CASSPGLAASFEQYF

abundance: .
len: 15
d_gene: TRBD1
v_gene: TRBV7-6
j_gene: TRBJ1-1
CDR3nt: TGTGCCAGCAGTTCGAGACAGGGCCCGAACACTGAAGCTTTCTTT
CDR3aa: CASSSRQGPNTEAFF

abundance: .
len: 13
d_gene: .
v_gene: TRBV7-8
j_gene: TRBJ1-2
CDR3nt: TGTGCCAGCAGCGCCGGGACACCCTATGGCTACACCTTC
CDR3aa: CASSAGTPYGYTF

abundance: .
len: 16
d_gene: .
v_gene: TRBV9
j_gene: TRBJ1-3
CDR3nt: TGTGCCAGCAGCGTAGGCCTCAGTAATTCTGGAAACACCATATATTTT
CDR3aa: CASSVGLSNSGNTIYF

abundance: once
len: 14
d_gene: TRBD1
v_gene: TRBV5-1
j_gene: TRBJ2-4
CDR3nt: TGCGCCAGCAGGCCAGGGACAGGCAAAAACATTCAGTACTTC
CDR3aa: CASRPGTGKNIQYF

abundance: .
len: 16
d_gene: .
v_gene: TRBV19
j_gene: TRBJ2-7
CDR3nt: TGTGCCAGTAGTAAGAGGGCACAAACGAGCTCCTACGAGCAGTACTTC
CDR3aa: CASSKRAQTSSYEQYF

abundance: .
len: 18
d_gene: TRBD1
v_gene: TRBV5-1
j_gene: TRBJ1-6
CDR3nt: TGCGCCAGCAGCCCCGGGACAGGGGAGAGCTCCTATAATTCACCCCTCCACTTT
CDR3aa: CASSPGTGESSYNSPLHF

abundance: .
len: 15
d_gene: .
v_gene: TRBV7-3
j_gene: TRBJ2-1
CDR3nt: TGTGCCAGCAGCTTAGGGCGGGGATACTACAATGAGCAGTTCTTC
CDR3aa: CASSLGRGYYNEQFF

abundance: .
len: 17
d_gene: .
v_gene: TRBV6-1
j_gene: TRBJ1-3
CDR3nt: TGTGCCAGCAGTGAAGCGAGGGCGGACCTCTCTGGAAACACCATATATTTT
CDR3aa: CASSEARADLSGNTIYF

abundance: .
len: 15
d_gene: TRBD2
v_gene: TRBV7-9
j_gene: TRBJ2-1
CDR3nt: TGTGCCAGCAGCTTAGGAGCGGGAGCCTACAATGAGCAGTTCTTC
CDR3aa: CASSLGAGAYNEQFF

abundance: .
len: 13
d_gene: .
v_gene: TRBV28
j_gene: TRBJ1-1
CDR3nt: TGTGCCAGCTTTAGGACAGTCGGCACTGAAGCTTTCTTT
CDR3aa: CASFRTVGTEAFF

abundance: .
len: 17
d_gene: TRBD1
v_gene: TRBV28
j_gene: TRBJ1-3
CDR3nt: TGTGCCAGCAGCTTTCAATTTTCCGGGACAGGCGGAAACACCATATATTTT
CDR3aa: CASSFQFSGTGGNTIYF